Below are 11 T cell receptor beta chains sequenced from a single sample in a study of cytomegalovirus exposure and HLA in healthy donors. The PCR ran on 60 Vbeta and 13 Jbeta primers. Libraries were prepared by immunoSEQ multiplex PCR; TCRdb keeps only in-frame clonotypes and omits some of them. The table records more than 90,000 clones, about 60% of them present only once. The source material was PBMCs. These receptors all stem from a woman aged 25-40 years in good health and CMV-seronegative.

This rearrangement joins TRBV9 to TRBJ1-6; 10 bases line up with TRBD1. There are 15 residues in the CDR3. The junction had 0 bases not matched to a gene; V was cut back by 0 bases and J by 6 bases. In germline, CDR1 is SGDLS, CDR2 YYNGEE. CDR3 in DNA: TGTGCCAGCAGCGTAGGGGACAGGGGTAATTCACCCCTCCACTTT. This sequence encodes CASSVGDRGNSPLHF.

This clone was seen a few times. The chain carries TRBV5-6 and TRBJ2-1, with 9 bases matching TRBD2. Losses at the gene ends were 1 base for V and 4 bases for J; bases not matched to a gene: 3. This CDR3 has 15 residues. Germline lookup yields CDR1 SGHDT and CDR2 YYEEEE. CDR3 DNA: TGTGCCAGCAGCTTGCTAGCGGGGTTATACAATGAGCAGTTCTTC. Protein product: CASSLLAGLYNEQFF.

This rearrangement joins TRBV4-2 to TRBJ2-1; 8 bases fit TRBD2. Germline loops: CDR1 LGHNA, CDR2 YNFKEQ. The CDR3 consists of 17 residues. V was pared by 3 bases and J by 5 bases, with 12 bases of the junction left unmatched. CDR3 sequence reads: CASSQARLLADHNEQFF. The CDR3 region has the DNA TGTGCCAGCAGCCAGGCCCGGTTACTAGCGGATCACAATGAGCAGTTCTTC.

This rearrangement joins TRBV7-9 to TRBJ1-2; the D gene is possibly TRBD1 (6 bases). V lost 2 bases and J 2 bases, leaving 15 bases between the germline ends. This CDR3 spans 16 amino acids. Germline values: CDR1 SEHNR, CDR2 FQNEAQ (reference sequence). CDR3 nucleotide sequence: TGTGCCAGCAGCTTACCGCCGGGACATCAAAACTATGGCTACACCTTC. As protein: CASSLPPGHQNYGYTF.

CDR3 sequence (DNA): TGTGCCAGCCCACCCGACCTAGCGATCCTTTACAATGAGCAGTTCTTC. Its protein product is CASPPDLAILYNEQFF. This sequence joins TRBV7-9 and TRBJ2-1, with D perhaps matching TRBD2 (6 bases). The CDR3 has 16 amino acids. The germline gives CDR1 SEHNR, CDR2 FQNEAQ (reference sequence). V was trimmed by 8 bases and J by 4 bases, leaving 21 bases between them. Together with reference TRBV7-9 and TRBJ2-1, the CDR3 gives the full variable domain: DTGVSQNPRHKITKRGQNVTFRCDPISEHNRLYWYRQTLGQGPEFLTYFQNEAQLEKSRLLSDRFSAERPKGSFSTLEIQRTEQGDSAMYLCASPPDLAILYNEQFFGPGTRLTVL.

The genes are TRBV5-1 and TRBJ1-1; perhaps TRBD1 as D (5 bases). Looked up from germline, CDR1 is SGHRS and CDR2 is YFSETQ. V was pared by 4 bases and J by 4 bases, with 14 bases between. This CDR3 has 14 residues. The CDR3 protein is CASSLSTGGTEAFF. The CDR3 DNA reads as TGCGCCAGCAGCCTATCCACCGGGGGCACTGAAGCTTTCTTT.

This rearrangement joins TRBV19 to TRBJ1-2; 7 positions match TRBD1. Germline V gives CDR1 LNHDA, CDR2 SQIVND (reference sequence). V trimming: 6 bases; J trimming: 5 bases; junction bases outside the gene matches: 9. The CDR3 totals 14 residues. CDR3 residues: CASSADRARYGYTF. CDR3 sequence (DNA): TGTGCCAGTAGCGCTGACAGGGCACGGTATGGCTACACCTTC.

This rearrangement joins TRBV11-3 to TRBJ1-1; D might be TRBD1 (5 bases). This CDR3 is 13 amino acids long. Trimming stripped 3 bases from V and 2 bases from J, with 7 bases between. Germline loops: CDR1 SGHNT, CDR2 YENEEA. This CDR3 reads CASSLQGNTEAFF. CDR3 DNA sequence: TGTGCCAGCAGCTTGCAGGGAAACACTGAAGCTTTCTTT.

This clone has more than one count but fewer than ten. The V and J genes are TRBV27 and TRBJ2-7, with 9 bases aligning to TRBD1. The germline V gene has CDR1 MNHEY and CDR2 SMNVEV (reference sequence). The ends lost 9 bases at V and 3 bases at J; junction bases unmatched: 9. CDR3 length: 14 amino acids. CDR3 sequence: CAREPGQGVYEQYF. CDR3 bases: TGTGCCAGGGAACCGGGACAGGGTGTCTACGAGCAGTACTTC.

This chain uses TRBV7-9 with TRBJ2-1, with D maybe TRBD2 (5 bases). The germline V gene encodes CDR1 SEHNR and CDR2 FQNEAQ (reference sequence). This CDR3 has 14 amino acids. V was cut by 5 bases and J by 10 bases, with 18 bases left in between. The chain's CDR3 is CASSPPSPSNEQFF. CDR3 in DNA: TGTGCCAGCAGCCCCCCCTCGCCTAGCAACGAGCAGTTCTTC.

CDR3 protein: CASSRGPSGRGQETQYF. The CDR3 nucleotides are TGTGCCAGCAGCCGGGGCCCTAGCGGGAGAGGACAAGAGACCCAGTACTTC. The genes are TRBV7-2 and TRBJ2-5, with 10 bases identical to TRBD2. CDR3 length equals 17 residues. The germline gives CDR1 SGHTA, CDR2 FQGNSA. Trimming cost V 5 bases and J 2 bases; bases outside gene matches: 11.